The present T cell receptor beta chain was sequenced within a study of blood T cells in healthy people across ages. This clonotype occurred a few times. Through a sample-barcoded 5' primer and a J-beta primer mix, a second PCR was run for about 7 to 12 cycles. TCRdb re-derived calls from the 5' RACE reads in MiXCR, one entry per CDR3 protein. The repertoire holds over 1,500,000 distinct CDR3 sequences, about two fifths seen once, with 23% in the top ten. The TCR comes from a human donor in good health. Sequences were obtained from blood.

The CDR3 nucleotides are TGCGCCAGCAGCCAAAGCAACAGGGGCCAAGAGACCCAGTACTTC. Its translation: CASSQSNRGQETQYF. The chain recombines TRBV4-3 with TRBJ2-5, with 7 positions matching TRBD1. Germline assignment: CDR1 LGHNA and CDR2 YSLEER. The CDR3 contains 15 residues. V shed 2 bases, J shed 1 base, and the junction held 4 bases outside the gene matches.